A selection of T cell receptor beta chains follows, all from one sample in a study of blood T cell repertoires in COVID-19. The method was immunoSEQ multiplex PCR; TCRdb's version includes in-frame clones alone and lacks a portion of them. The table shows fewer than 350,000 clones, with 85% occurring only once. Input material: PBMCs or T cells enriched from blood (not recorded which). Receptors were obtained from a woman aged 30 to 39 who had been exposed to COVID-19. Both conserved end residues are part of each CDR3. Fields, in order: clone size, V gene, D gene, J gene, CDR3 DNA, CDR3 protein. D genes are given only for firm matches. Some rows have no size entry. The others give once, few or many, or a class for an expanded clone.

size: NA
V: TRBV27
D: NA
J: TRBJ2-5
DNA: TGTGCCAGCGGGCAGCTTGGGGAGACCCAGTACTTC
CDR3: CASGQLGETQYF

size: NA
V: TRBV12-3/TRBV12-4
D: NA
J: TRBJ2-3
DNA: TGTGCCAGCAGTTCCCAGTCAGATACGCAGTATTTT
CDR3: CASSSQSDTQYF

size: NA
V: TRBV7-8
D: NA
J: TRBJ1-1
DNA: TGTGCCAGCAGCTTAGGACTAGGAACCACTGAAGCTTTCTTT
CDR3: CASSLGLGTTEAFF

size: NA
V: TRBV10-2
D: NA
J: TRBJ2-1
DNA: TGCGCCAGCCGACCGGGGGTGGTGGCCAATGAGCAGTTCTTC
CDR3: CASRPGVVANEQFF

size: NA
V: TRBV19
D: NA
J: TRBJ1-6
DNA: TGTGCCAGTGCAGGCCCTCTTAATTCACCCCTCCACTTT
CDR3: CASAGPLNSPLHF

size: NA
V: TRBV28
D: NA
J: TRBJ2-3
DNA: TGTGCCAGCAGTTTAAGGCGGGGTGTAGATACGCAGTATTTT
CDR3: CASSLRRGVDTQYF

size: NA
V: TRBV15
D: NA
J: TRBJ2-2
DNA: TGTGCCACCAGCAGAGGAGGAACTGGGGAGCTGTTTTTT
CDR3: CATSRGGTGELFF

size: NA
V: TRBV29-1
D: NA
J: TRBJ1-3
DNA: TGCAGCGCGGGAGTCGGGAACACCATATATTTT
CDR3: CSAGVGNTIYF

size: NA
V: TRBV28
D: TRBD1
J: TRBJ1-2
DNA: TGTGCCAGCAGTTTATCCCGGACAGGGTCAGGCTATGGCTACACCTTC
CDR3: CASSLSRTGSGYGYTF

size: NA
V: TRBV28
D: NA
J: TRBJ1-3
DNA: TGTGCCAGCTCCGGTCGGGGGGAGAGACCGCTCTCTGGAAACACCATATATTTT
CDR3: CASSGRGERPLSGNTIYF

size: NA
V: TRBV5-6
D: NA
J: TRBJ1-6
DNA: TGTGCCAGCAGCCTCAGGGTCGGTAATAATTCACCCCTCCACTTT
CDR3: CASSLRVGNNSPLHF

size: NA
V: TRBV4-1
D: TRBD2
J: TRBJ2-7
DNA: TGCGCCAGCAGCCAAGCCCCAGCGGGGGGGCCAGGGGGCTACGAGCAGTACTTC
CDR3: CASSQAPAGGPGGYEQYF

size: NA
V: TRBV7-9
D: NA
J: TRBJ2-5
DNA: TGTGCCAGCAGCTTAAATACAGGCTTTGGACGGGAGACCCAGTACTTC
CDR3: CASSLNTGFGRETQYF

size: NA
V: TRBV29-1
D: NA
J: TRBJ2-7
DNA: TGCAGCGTTGATCCACAGGGAACCTACGAGCAGTACTTC
CDR3: CSVDPQGTYEQYF

size: NA
V: TRBV6-1
D: TRBD1
J: TRBJ2-3
DNA: TGTGCCAGCAGTGAAGCAGGTTGGGACAGGGGTACAGATACGCAGTATTTT
CDR3: CASSEAGWDRGTDTQYF

size: once
V: TRBV6-5
D: TRBD2
J: TRBJ2-2
DNA: TGTGCCAGCACTTACCGGGGGGTAACCGGGGAGCTGTTTTTT
CDR3: CASTYRGVTGELFF

size: NA
V: TRBV2
D: NA
J: TRBJ2-3
DNA: TGTGCCAGCAGTGAATGGAGAGATACGCAGTATTTT
CDR3: CASSEWRDTQYF

size: NA
V: TRBV30
D: TRBD1
J: TRBJ2-5
DNA: TGTGCCTGGAGTCGACAGGGGGAGACCCAGTACTTC
CDR3: CAWSRQGETQYF

size: NA
V: TRBV7-3
D: NA
J: TRBJ2-3
DNA: TGTGCCAGCAGCTCCCGAACAGCTTTGACAGATACGCAGTATTTT
CDR3: CASSSRTALTDTQYF

size: NA
V: TRBV4-1
D: NA
J: TRBJ2-3
DNA: TGCGCCAGCAGCTTACGGACGGGGGTGGGCACAGATACGCAGTATTTT
CDR3: CASSLRTGVGTDTQYF

size: few
V: TRBV5-6
D: TRBD1
J: TRBJ2-2
DNA: TGTGCCAGCAGCTGGAGCCCGGACAGGGACGGCAGAGCCGGGGAGCTGTTTTTT
CDR3: CASSWSPDRDGRAGELFF

size: NA
V: TRBV27
D: TRBD1
J: TRBJ2-1
DNA: TGTGCCAGCTTGGGACAGGGTGACAATGAGCAGTTCTTC
CDR3: CASLGQGDNEQFF

size: once
V: TRBV5-4
D: NA
J: TRBJ1-6
DNA: TGTGCCAGCAGCTTCAAGGGGATTAATTCACCCCTCCACTTT
CDR3: CASSFKGINSPLHF

size: NA
V: TRBV30
D: TRBD1
J: TRBJ2-7
DNA: TGTGCCTGGGACCCCGGGACAGGGTCGTCCGAGCAGTACTTC
CDR3: CAWDPGTGSSEQYF

size: NA
V: TRBV18
D: NA
J: TRBJ2-2
DNA: TGTGCCAGCTCTCAGGGAACAGGGAGGAACACCGGGGAGCTGTTTTTT
CDR3: CASSQGTGRNTGELFF

size: NA
V: TRBV28
D: NA
J: TRBJ1-6
DNA: TGTGCCAGCAGTTTTGGGGGCAAGCATTCACCCCTCCACTTT
CDR3: CASSFGGKHSPLHF

size: NA
V: TRBV6-2/TRBV6-3
D: TRBD2
J: TRBJ2-7
DNA: TGTGCCAGCAGTTACCGGACTAGCGGGGCCTACGAGCAGTACTTC
CDR3: CASSYRTSGAYEQYF

size: NA
V: TRBV19
D: NA
J: TRBJ1-5
DNA: TGTGCCAGTAGTATCAGGGGTAGCAATCAGCCCCAGCATTTT
CDR3: CASSIRGSNQPQHF

size: NA
V: TRBV12-3/TRBV12-4
D: NA
J: TRBJ1-1
DNA: TGTGCCAGCAGCCTCTTTAATGAAGCTTTCTTT
CDR3: CASSLFNEAFF

size: NA
V: TRBV27
D: NA
J: TRBJ2-2
DNA: TGTGCCAGCAGTTTCCGGGGGACGAGCGCCGGGGAGCTGTTTTTT
CDR3: CASSFRGTSAGELFF

size: few
V: TRBV3-1/TRBV3-2
D: NA
J: TRBJ1-1
DNA: TGTGCCAGCAGCCTTGACAGGAACACTGAAGCTTTCTTT
CDR3: CASSLDRNTEAFF

size: NA
V: TRBV7-9
D: NA
J: TRBJ1-1
DNA: TGTGCCAGCAGCTTAGGAAGGACAGCCTCGCCCACTGAAGCTTTCTTT
CDR3: CASSLGRTASPTEAFF

size: few
V: TRBV5-1
D: NA
J: TRBJ1-2
DNA: TGCGCCAGCAGCTTGGGGGCGGGCGGTCGCTATGGCTACACCTTC
CDR3: CASSLGAGGRYGYTF

size: NA
V: TRBV7-9
D: NA
J: TRBJ2-5
DNA: TGTGCCAGCAGCCCCCCGCGGTTTTTTGTAGGAGAGACCCAGTACTTC
CDR3: CASSPPRFFVGETQYF

size: NA
V: TRBV5-1
D: NA
J: TRBJ1-6
DNA: TGCGCCAGCAGCTTCGACAGGCTCCATAATTCACCCCTCCACTTT
CDR3: CASSFDRLHNSPLHF

size: once
V: TRBV28
D: NA
J: TRBJ2-2
DNA: TGTGCCAGCAGTTTAGTCAGGGTTAACACCGGGGAGCTGTTTTTT
CDR3: CASSLVRVNTGELFF

size: NA
V: TRBV7-3
D: NA
J: TRBJ2-2
DNA: TGTGCCAGCAGCGCACACAGGGGAGGAGGGGACACCGGGGAGCTGTTTTTT
CDR3: CASSAHRGGGDTGELFF

size: NA
V: TRBV7-9
D: NA
J: TRBJ1-5
DNA: TGTGCCAGCAGCTCCATAGATAGCAATCAGCCCCAGCATTTT
CDR3: CASSSIDSNQPQHF

size: NA
V: TRBV5-1
D: NA
J: TRBJ2-2
DNA: TGCGCCAGCAGCTCCTCTTACATGGAGGGAACCGGGGAGCTGTTTTTT
CDR3: CASSSSYMEGTGELFF

size: NA
V: TRBV19
D: TRBD2
J: TRBJ2-1
DNA: TGTGCCAGTAAGCGCAGCGGGGGGTACAATGAGCAGTTCTTC
CDR3: CASKRSGGYNEQFF

size: NA
V: TRBV7-2
D: TRBD1
J: TRBJ1-3
DNA: TGTGCCAGCAGCGTAAACTCAGGGGGCGCTGGAAACACCATATATTTT
CDR3: CASSVNSGGAGNTIYF

size: NA
V: TRBV29-1
D: NA
J: TRBJ1-5
DNA: TGCAGCGTTGTCTTAGGAGGGAGGGGCAATCAGCCCCAGCATTTT
CDR3: CSVVLGGRGNQPQHF

size: NA
V: TRBV10-3
D: NA
J: TRBJ1-5
DNA: TGTGCCATCAGTGGGGCGGGTAACAATCAGCCCCAGCATTTT
CDR3: CAISGAGNNQPQHF

size: NA
V: TRBV2
D: NA
J: TRBJ2-3
DNA: TGTGCCAGCAGTGCTGAGGCGGGGACAGATACGCAGTATTTT
CDR3: CASSAEAGTDTQYF

size: NA
V: TRBV7-5
D: NA
J: TRBJ1-4
DNA: TGTGTCAGAAGCAAATACCCAGACAGGGAAAAAGATGAAAAACTGTTTTTT
CDR3: CVRSKYPDREKDEKLFF

size: NA
V: TRBV30
D: TRBD1
J: TRBJ1-1
DNA: TGTGCCTGGAGTGTTTCCCGGGGACAGATGAACACTGAAGCTTTCTTT
CDR3: CAWSVSRGQMNTEAFF

size: NA
V: TRBV1
D: NA
J: TRBJ2-1
DNA: TGCACCAGCAGCCATGCCCCCCTTGTGACTAGCGTCTCCTACAATGAGCAGTTCTTC
CDR3: CTSSHAPLVTSVSYNEQFF

size: NA
V: TRBV7-9
D: TRBD2
J: TRBJ2-3
DNA: TGTGCCAGCAGCGAGGGACTAGCGGGGAGCACAGATACGCAGTATTTT
CDR3: CASSEGLAGSTDTQYF

size: NA
V: TRBV27
D: NA
J: TRBJ1-3
DNA: TGTGCCAGCAGTTCGGTCCGATGGCCCACCGGGATGTGGGAGAGCTCTGGAAACACCATATATTTT
CDR3: CASSSVRWPTGMWESSGNTIYF

size: NA
V: TRBV2
D: TRBD1
J: TRBJ1-6
DNA: TGTGCCAGCAGTGAAAAAACAGGGGTTCGAAATTCACCCCTCCACTTT
CDR3: CASSEKTGVRNSPLHF